This T cell receptor (beta chain) was recovered during a study of CD8 T cells in Susac syndrome. Study-level points and caveats: TCR sequencing and HLA analysis covered a relatively small number of individuals.

With random hexamers, reverse transcription was performed on about 0.5 to 1 ug of RNA. An immunoSEQ multiplex PCR amplified TCR beta CDR3 over 54 Vbeta and 13 Jbeta. In TCRdb, the immunoSEQ multiplex PCR reads were re-called with MiXCR into one record per CDR3 protein. The sample lists approximately 190,000 distinct CDR3 sequences; 85% to 95% were seen once. Sequencing of TCR beta drew on CD8+ and CD4+ T cells from blood. TEMRA cells were FACS-enriched, unlike CD8+ and CD4+ T cells, which were negatively isolated. Between the trimmed V and J ends, which lost 4 bases and 2 bases, there was a span of 13 bases. The CDR3 extends over 15 amino acids. The germline gives CDR1 SGDLS, CDR2 YYNGEE. As for this clonotype: Its target is unknown.

This rearrangement joins TRBV9 to TRBJ1-3; D might be TRBD1 (5 bases). The sequence was collected from a human donor in good health. Material: CD4+ T cells from PBMCs. CDR3: CASSLAGNAGNTIYF. DNA for the CDR3: TGTGCCAGCAGCCTCGCAGGGAACGCTGGAAACACCATATATTTT.